This T cell receptor beta chain emerged from a study of blood T cell repertoires in COVID-19 (dated by TCRdb to the early 2020s). About the investigation overall: Samples from collaborators originated in the United States, Italy and Spain and spanned both the acute and convalescent phases of COVID-19. Samples were obtained from the ongoing ImmuneRACE study (first 160 participants) and from 950 to 1,500 subjects provided by 6 global collaborators. The dataset comprised deeply sampled blood TCRbeta repertoires from subjects exposed to, actively infected with, or recovered from COVID-19. The prospective study material was composed of cDNA or gDNA derived from T cells, B-cell-depleted T cells, or PBMCs. A freely available public database, intended as a resource for researchers studying the immune response to SARS-CoV-2, is where the repertoires were released. Where available, HLA class I and class II types were taken from metadata supplied by the sample provider and were not determined by assay-based typing. Nearly every sample came with metadata listing a de-identified subject ID, COVID-19 status, age in years and sex. What the work shows at the level of the full study, not this receptor alone: The quantity of clinical and demographic metadata differed by source and by participant and was supplied without curation.

Participants in the prospective study were enrolled through a virtual design, were aged about 18 to 100 years, and lived in approximately 25 United States geographic areas. In the prospective study, cohorts were assigned on the basis of participant-reported clinical history obtained from a screening survey and a study questionnaire. Recovered participants in ImmuneRACE Cohort 3 were defined as having two consecutive negative NP/OP PCR tests, clearance from a healthcare professional, or resolution of symptoms. Each participant in the prospective study had whole blood, serum and a nasopharyngeal or oropharyngeal swab collected by mobile phlebotomists. Over a roughly 2-month period, participants in the prospective study had the option of providing additional blood draws and questionnaires. Blood samples from the prospective study were shipped frozen or at room temperature prior to DNA extraction.

Deletion took 8 bases off V and 8 bases off J, with a span of 18 bases between the germline ends. Taken from cysteine to phenylalanine, the CDR3 has 13 residues. Of all the DNA, just the CDR3 is kept, 39 bases in frame from base 1. Based on the germline V gene, the CDR1 and CDR2 sequences are MNHEY and SVGAGI. The immunoSEQ Assay, a bias-controlled multiplex PCR, was used to amplify TCRbeta CDR3 regions from genomic DNA. The authors' pipeline ran thus. The number of nucleated cells in each sample was estimated from the amplification of reference gene primers within the assay. Sequence reads were collapsed and filtered to measure the absolute abundance of every unique TCRbeta CDR3 rearrangement. Productive Simpson clonality was computed per sample as the square root of Simpson's diversity index over productive rearrangements. TCRdb stores this immuneACCESS table with in-frame sequences only. Part of the clones is absent; in the studies checked, under half of the shortfall reflects unresolved V genes, and no reason is known for the rest. D and trimming were read from the DNA, whereas the V and J calls and clone size are those reported in that table. In this sample the table shows 300,000 to 350,000 clones, approximately 86% of which occur a single time. The ten largest clones add up to approximately 9% of the sample.

Remarks on this clone: Its antigen is currently not known. Base-call qualities are not available, and no considerably larger clone is one nucleotide away.

This TCR was sampled from a woman under 30 who had recovered from COVID-19. The sequencing sample was made of PBMCs or T cells enriched from blood (not recorded which). The rearrangement joined TRBV6-5 to TRBJ1-2; matching of 5 bases hints at TRBD1 as the D gene. The nucleotides are TGTGCCAGCTCGAAGACGCTCGGGGGAGGCTACACCTTC. This translates into CASSKTLGGGYTF.